This T cell receptor beta chain appears in the sequencing data of a study of blood T cell repertoires in COVID-19. V trimming: 2 bases; J trimming: 5 bases; junction bases outside the gene matches: 4. In germline, CDR1 is KGHSH, CDR2 LQKENI. The CDR3 sequence is 14 residues long. TCRdb's table, derived via immunoSEQ multiplex PCR, lists solely in-frame clones and lacks some. The data contain about 240,000 clones, approximately 85% of them seen just once; the ten biggest clones take up approximately 4.5%. The receptor was derived from a woman in her 70s with acute or convalescent COVID-19. Input material: peripheral blood. The chain employs TRBV18 and TRBJ1-1; TRBD1 matches 8 bases. The CDR3 DNA reads TGTGCCAGCTCACCAAACACAGGGGGAACTGAAGCTTTCTTT. Translation gives CASSPNTGGTEAFF.